Following are 7 T cell receptor beta chains from one sample sequenced in a study of CD4 and CD8 cells across lung adenocarcinoma regions. TCRdb analysed the PCR reads with MiXCR anew, one entry per CDR3 protein. The sample lists 9,500 to 15,000 distinct CDR3 sequences, about 50% seen once, with around 30% in the top ten. Specimen: CD8+ T cells from the margin of a lung tumor. The receptors shown here come from a male donor with lung adenocarcinoma. The CD4 and CD8 labels of this study may be unreliable.

V usage is TRBV6-5 and J usage is TRBJ2-1, with unresolved D. Germline CDR1 reads MNHEY; CDR2 reads SVGAGI. CDR3 length: 16 residues. The V end was cut by 1 base, the J end by 7 bases, with 17 bases between. This chain's CDR3 is CASSYYRVAPRNEQFF. The CDR3 DNA sequence: TGTGCCAGCAGTTACTACCGGGTGGCCCCGAGGAATGAGCAGTTCTTC.

Turning to this clonotype: A junction end diverges from the germline sequence, so it may reflect a read error. The chain combines TRBV10-3 with TRBJ2-5, with D perhaps matching TRBD1 or TRBD2 (5 bases each). CDR3 length: 14 residues. Germline lookup yields CDR1 ENHRY and CDR2 SYGVKD. CDR3 nucleotides: TGTGCGGGCACCGGGGCCCTTGGCGCAGATACCCAGTATTTC. It specifies CAGTGALGADTQYF.

The genes are TRBV5-6 and TRBJ1-2; 7 bases are a match to TRBD1. The V gene end was trimmed by 2 bases and the J gene end by 2 bases; junction bases not matched to a gene: 6. The length of the CDR3 is 15 residues. CDR1 is SGHDT and CDR2 is YYEEEE in the germline V gene. The CDR3 region is CASSFRDRENYGYTF. The CDR3 DNA reads TGTGCCAGCAGCTTCCGTGACAGGGAGAACTATGGCTACACCTTC.

This clonotype was counted ten times or more. This chain uses TRBV6-1 with TRBJ2-1; D might be TRBD2 (6 bases). Germline V lookup: CDR1 MNHNS, CDR2 SASEGT. With 4 bases removed from V and 0 bases from J, the gap between germline ends came to 10 bases. CDR3 length equals 15 residues. The DNA for the CDR3 is TGTGCCAGCAGTGCCGGGACTTCCTCCTACAATGAGCAGTTCTTC. Amino acids: CASSAGTSSYNEQFF.

The V call is TRBV5-6, the J call TRBJ2-3; possible D gene TRBD2, 7 bases. The J call is uncertain, as TRBJ2-7 better fits the DNA end. Germline V gives CDR1 SGHDT, CDR2 YYEEEE. The length of the CDR3 is 16 residues. The CDR3 sequence is CASGGRGGRDQETQYF. The CDR3, as DNA: TGTGCCAGCGGGGGGAGGGGGGGACGGGACCAAGAGACGCAGTACTTC.

This clonotype has ten or more counts. The chain combines TRBV4-3 with TRBJ2-7; 9 bases line up with TRBD1. V lost 0 bases and J lost 3; bases outside the gene matches: 6. The CDR3 has 16 residues. Germline V gene data show CDR1 as LGHNA and CDR2 as YSLEER. In DNA, the CDR3 is TGCGCCAGCAGCCAAGATGGAACAGGGGGCTACTACGAGCAGTACTTC. Residues: CASSQDGTGGYYEQYF.

In the case of this clonotype: One junction end disagrees with the germline gene, perhaps due to a read error. This rearrangement joins TRBV6-1 to TRBJ2-3, with D perhaps matching TRBD1 or TRBD2 (6 bases each). Looked up from germline, CDR1 is MNHNS and CDR2 is SASEGT. This CDR3 contains 15 residues. For the CDR3, the DNA is TGTGCCAGCAGTGAAGGTTGGGGGGCCACAAATATGCAGTATTTC. It is translated as CASSEGWGATNMQYF.